These 7 T cell receptor beta chains were sequenced from one sample in a study of OX40 agonist ivuxolimab in advanced cancers. Data came from immunoSEQ multiplex PCR; TCRdb stores just in-frame clones and leaves some out. The sample records about 29,000 clones, approximately 86% being singletons. The starting material was CD4+ or CD8+ T cells sorted from blood, obtained in a trial of the OX40 agonist ivuxolimab. The receptor set was obtained from an adult with an advanced solid tumor such as melanoma, head and neck, liver or kidney cancer.

The J gene is TRBJ2-6, the V gene TRBV10-1; D may match TRBD1 or TRBD2 (5 bases each). V was clipped by 4 bases and J by 1 base, with 5 bases between them. Germline CDR1 reads WNHNN; CDR2 reads SYGVQD (reference sequence). The CDR3 spans 14 residues. CDR3: CASSGGSGANVLTF. The CDR3 DNA follows: TGCGCCAGCAGTGGGGGGTCTGGGGCCAACGTCCTGACTTTC.

The V and J genes are TRBV28 and TRBJ1-3; weak D call: TRBD1 (5 bases). CDR3 size: 14 residues. Per the germline V gene, CDR1 is MDHEN and CDR2 is SYDVKM. V lost 7 bases to trimming and J lost 4 bases, with 14 bases between them. CDR3 sequence: CASTEGLGGNTIYF. CDR3 DNA: TGTGCCAGCACCGAGGGGTTAGGCGGAAACACCATATATTTT.

This clone was seen a handful of times. The rearrangement joins TRBV6-4 to TRBJ2-2; 10 bases align to TRBD2. The CDR3 has 16 amino acids. With V trimmed by 3 bases and J by 3 bases, 4 bases remained unmatched. CDR1 and CDR2 from the germline V gene are MRHNA and SNTAGT. CDR3 in amino acids: CASSDSSGGDTGELFF. As DNA, the CDR3 is TGTGCCAGCAGTGATTCTAGCGGGGGCGACACCGGGGAGCTGTTTTTT.

This sequence joins TRBV6-5 and TRBJ2-7, with no clear D. V dropped 4 bases and J dropped 6 bases, with 7 bases sitting between them. The CDR3 is 11 amino acids. Looked up from germline, CDR1 is MNHEY and CDR2 is SVGAGI. CDR3 sequence reads: CASSSGGEQYF. Here the CDR3 DNA reads TGTGCCAGCAGTTCCGGCGGCGAGCAGTACTTC.

This chain joins TRBV27 and TRBJ2-7; D is possibly TRBD1 (6 bases). The CDR3 has 14 residues. The germline gives CDR1 MNHEY, CDR2 SMNVEV (reference sequence). Between the trimmed V and J ends, which lost 2 bases and 2 bases, there was a span of 10 bases. The CDR3 DNA sequence: TGTGCCAGCAGTTTAGAAGACAGGACCTACGAGCAGTACTTC. As protein: CASSLEDRTYEQYF.

J is TRBJ2-1 and V is TRBV9; 9 positions agree with TRBD2. V lost 0 bases and J lost 3; bases outside the gene matches: 4. Per the germline V gene, CDR1 is SGDLS and CDR2 is YYNGEE. The CDR3 runs to 16 residues. The CDR3, as DNA: TGTGCCAGCAGCGTAGATGGCGGGGGGGTCTACAATGAGCAGTTCTTC. It yields the protein CASSVDGGGVYNEQFF.

Only one count was recorded for this clone. The genes are TRBV27 and TRBJ2-2; tentatively, D is TRBD1 (5 bases). V dropped 10 bases and J dropped 1 base, with 7 bases sitting between them. This CDR3 has 12 residues. Per germline, CDR1 MNHEY and CDR2 SMNVEV (reference sequence). This CDR3 reads CAIQGNTGELFF. The DNA of the CDR3 is TGTGCCATTCAGGGGAACACCGGGGAGCTGTTTTTT.